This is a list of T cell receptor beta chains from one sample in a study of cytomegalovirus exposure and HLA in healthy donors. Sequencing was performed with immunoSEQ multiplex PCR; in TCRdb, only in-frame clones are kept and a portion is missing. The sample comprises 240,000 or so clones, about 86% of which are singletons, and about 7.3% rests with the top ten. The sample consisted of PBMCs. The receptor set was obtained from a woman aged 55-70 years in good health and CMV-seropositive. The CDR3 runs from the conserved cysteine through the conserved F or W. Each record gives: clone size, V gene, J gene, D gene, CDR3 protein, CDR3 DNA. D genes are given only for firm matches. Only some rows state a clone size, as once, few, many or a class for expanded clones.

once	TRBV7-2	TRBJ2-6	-	CASSPTRGANVLTF	TGTGCCAGCAGCCCGACGAGGGGGGCCAACGTCCTGACTTTC
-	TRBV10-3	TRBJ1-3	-	CAMTDSGNTIYF	TGTGCCATGACAGACTCTGGAAACACCATATATTTT
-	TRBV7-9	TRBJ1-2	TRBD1	CASSSTRQGLWYGYTF	TGTGCCAGCAGCTCCACTCGACAGGGGTTGTGGTATGGCTACACCTTC
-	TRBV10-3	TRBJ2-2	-	CAISVNRRDRSNTGELFF	TGTGCCATCAGTGTGAATAGGAGGGACAGAAGTAACACCGGGGAGCTGTTTTTT
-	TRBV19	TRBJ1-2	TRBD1	CASSRDRGNYGYTF	TGTGCCAGTAGTAGGGACAGGGGGAACTATGGCTACACCTTC
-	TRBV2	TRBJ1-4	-	CASRPGTQATNEKLFF	TGTGCCAGCAGGCCCGGGACACAAGCAACTAATGAAAAACTGTTTTTT
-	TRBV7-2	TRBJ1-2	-	CASRKQVNYGYTF	TGTGCCAGCAGGAAACAGGTTAACTATGGCTACACCTTC
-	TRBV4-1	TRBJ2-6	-	CASSQDWRAAGANVLTF	TGCGCCAGCAGCCAAGATTGGCGGGCCGCTGGGGCCAACGTCCTGACTTTC
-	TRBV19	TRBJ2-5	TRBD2	CASSIDRGVETQYF	TGTGCCAGTAGTATAGATCGGGGGGTTGAGACCCAGTACTTC
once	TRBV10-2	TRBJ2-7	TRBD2	CASSDPAGASYEQYF	TGCGCCAGCAGTGACCCGGCGGGAGCATCTTACGAGCAGTACTTC
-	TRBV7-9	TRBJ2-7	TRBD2	CASSLAGTSGSYEQYF	TGTGCCAGCAGCTTAGCCGGGACTAGCGGCTCCTACGAGCAGTACTTC
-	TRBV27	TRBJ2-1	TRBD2	CASSARLAGGPNEQFF	TGTGCCAGCAGTGCAAGACTAGCGGGAGGGCCTAATGAGCAGTTCTTC
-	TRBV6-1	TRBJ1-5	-	CASSEQGTQPQHF	TGTGCCAGCAGTGAGCAGGGAACCCAGCCCCAGCATTTT
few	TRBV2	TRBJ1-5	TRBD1	CASRWGLTGEPQHF	TGTGCCAGCAGGTGGGGGTTGACAGGGGAGCCCCAGCATTTT
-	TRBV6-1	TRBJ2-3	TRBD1	CASRDRDSTDTQYF	TGTGCCAGCCGGGACAGAGATTCCACAGATACGCAGTATTTT
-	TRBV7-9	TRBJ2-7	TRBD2	CASSPGDSGVIYEQYF	TGTGCCAGCAGCCCCGGAGATAGCGGGGTAATCTACGAGCAGTACTTC
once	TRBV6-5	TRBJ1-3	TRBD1	CASSSPTGENTIYF	TGTGCCAGCAGTTCCCCGACAGGGGAGAACACCATATATTTT
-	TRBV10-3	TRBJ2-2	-	CAISPGQNTGELFF	TGTGCCATCAGCCCGGGACAGAACACCGGGGAGCTGTTTTTT
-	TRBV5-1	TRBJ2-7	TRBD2	CASSLSPLAGGGNEQYF	TGCGCCAGCAGCTTGTCCCCCCTCGCGGGAGGGGGAAACGAGCAGTACTTC
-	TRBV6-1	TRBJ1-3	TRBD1	CASSDAQRGLEGNTIYF	TGTGCCAGCAGTGATGCTCAAAGGGGGCTCGAAGGAAACACCATATATTTT
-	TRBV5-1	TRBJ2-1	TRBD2	CASSPGLAGNYNEQFF	TGCGCCAGCAGTCCGGGACTAGCGGGAAACTACAATGAGCAGTTCTTC
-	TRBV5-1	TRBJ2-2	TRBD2	CASKEGSGRNTGELFF	TGCGCCAGCAAGGAAGGTAGCGGGAGAAATACCGGGGAGCTGTTTTTT
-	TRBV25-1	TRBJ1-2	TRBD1	CASSGQGTRNNYGYTF	TGTGCCAGCAGTGGACAGGGGACTCGGAACAACTATGGCTACACCTTC
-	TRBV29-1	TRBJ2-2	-	CSVARANTGELFF	TGCAGCGTTGCCAGGGCGAACACCGGGGAGCTGTTTTTT
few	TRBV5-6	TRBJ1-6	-	CASSLRGSSYNSPLHF	TGTGCCAGCAGCCTGAGAGGGAGCTCCTATAATTCACCCCTCCACTTT
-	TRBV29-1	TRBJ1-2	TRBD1	CSVESGTGGYGYTF	TGCAGCGTTGAGTCCGGGACAGGGGGTTATGGCTACACCTTC
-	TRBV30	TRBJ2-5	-	CAWSYLGSEETQYF	TGTGCCTGGAGTTACCTAGGGAGCGAAGAGACCCAGTACTTC
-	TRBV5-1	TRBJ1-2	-	CASSPTGNDGYTF	TGCGCCAGCAGCCCGACAGGAAACGATGGCTACACCTTC
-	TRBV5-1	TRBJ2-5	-	CASSLAFSDLPYGETQYF	TGCGCCAGCAGCTTGGCCTTTTCGGACTTACCATATGGAGAGACCCAGTACTTC
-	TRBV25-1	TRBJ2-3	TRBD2	CASSDPTGASGTDTQYF	TGTGCCAGCAGTGATCCGACCGGGGCTAGCGGAACAGATACGCAGTATTTT
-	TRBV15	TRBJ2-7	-	CATSDTLDEQYF	TGTGCCACCTCGGACACGCTGGACGAGCAGTACTTC
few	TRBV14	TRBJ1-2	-	CASSQTGYGYTF	TGTGCCAGCAGCCAAACAGGCTATGGCTACACCTTC
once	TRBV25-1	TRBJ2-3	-	CASSDMGVSTDTQYF	TGTGCCAGCAGTGATATGGGCGTAAGCACAGATACGCAGTATTTT
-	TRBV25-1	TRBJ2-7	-	CASSDTGTYEQYF	TGTGCCAGCAGTGATACGGGGACCTACGAGCAGTACTTC
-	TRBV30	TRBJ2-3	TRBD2	CAWVRAGLAVVDTQYF	TGTGCCTGGGTTCGGGCGGGACTAGCGGTTGTTGATACGCAGTATTTT
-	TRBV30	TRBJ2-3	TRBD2	CAWSLAGGADTQYF	TGTGCCTGGAGTTTAGCGGGAGGAGCAGATACGCAGTATTTT
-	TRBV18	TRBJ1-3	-	CASSPPQGWRNTIYF	TGTGCCAGCTCACCACCCCAGGGCTGGAGAAACACCATATATTTT
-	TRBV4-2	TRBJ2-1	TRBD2	CASSQVVSGRPYNEQFF	TGTGCCAGCAGCCAAGTGGTTAGCGGGAGACCCTACAATGAGCAGTTCTTC
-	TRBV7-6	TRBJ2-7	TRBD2	CASSLASGGIYEQYF	TGTGCCAGCAGCTTAGCTAGCGGGGGGATCTACGAGCAGTACTTC
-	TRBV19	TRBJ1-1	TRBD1	CASSPRGDTEAFF	TGTGCCAGTAGCCCCAGGGGGGACACTGAAGCTTTCTTT
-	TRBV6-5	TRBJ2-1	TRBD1	CASRRGQGEFF	TGTGCCAGCAGGCGGGGACAGGGAGAGTTCTTC
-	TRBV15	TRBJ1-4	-	CATTDYRADEKLFF	TGTGCCACCACCGATTACAGGGCGGATGAAAAACTGTTTTTT
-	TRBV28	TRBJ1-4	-	CASSPQQTGLNEKLFF	TGTGCCAGCAGTCCCCAACAGACAGGCCTTAATGAAAAACTGTTTTTT
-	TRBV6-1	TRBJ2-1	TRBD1	CASSARDRGPSDEQFF	TGTGCCAGCAGTGCCCGGGACAGGGGACCTTCTGATGAGCAGTTCTTC
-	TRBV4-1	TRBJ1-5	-	CASSQETGSNQPQHF	TGCGCCAGCAGCCAAGAAACGGGTAGCAATCAGCCCCAGCATTTT
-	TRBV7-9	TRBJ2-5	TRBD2	CASSWGLGERETQYF	TGTGCCAGCAGCTGGGGACTAGGAGAAAGGGAGACCCAGTACTTC
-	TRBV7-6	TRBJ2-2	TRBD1	CASSVGQEMNTGELFF	TGTGCCAGCAGCGTGGGACAGGAGATGAACACCGGGGAGCTGTTTTTT
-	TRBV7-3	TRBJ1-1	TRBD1	CASSTTGGRRDTEAFF	TGTGCCAGCAGCACCACAGGGGGCAGACGGGACACTGAAGCTTTCTTT
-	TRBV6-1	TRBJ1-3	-	CASSEVRGNTIYF	TGTGCCAGCAGTGAAGTGAGAGGAAACACCATATATTTT
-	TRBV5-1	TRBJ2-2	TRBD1	CASSLQGPDLTGELFF	TGCGCCAGCAGCTTACAGGGGCCGGATCTCACCGGGGAGCTGTTTTTT
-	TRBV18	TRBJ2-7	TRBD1	CASSLKTGDNSYEQYF	TGTGCCAGCTCACTCAAAACAGGGGACAACTCCTACGAGCAGTACTTC
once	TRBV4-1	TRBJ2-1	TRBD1	CASSPPDRGMVNEQFF	TGCGCCAGCAGCCCCCCGGACAGGGGGATGGTTAATGAGCAGTTCTTC
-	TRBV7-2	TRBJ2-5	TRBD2	CASSLAAGGHQGGQYF	TGTGCCAGCAGCTTAGCAGCGGGAGGGCACCAAGGCGGCCAGTACTTC